This TCR beta chain was retrieved from a study of blood T cell repertoires in COVID-19. Study overall: The samples span acute and convalescent COVID-19 from the United States, Italy and Spain.

Per the original methods: Using reference gene primer amplification, nucleated cell counts were estimated. The assay was immunoSEQ multiplex PCR, and TCRdb's table has in-frame clones only and misses some. That table gives V, J and clone size, and the DNA gave D and trimming. The sample includes fewer than 450,000 clones, about 90% seen only once; the top ten take more than 5%. V lost 0 bases and J 6 bases, leaving 14 bases between the germline ends. This CDR3 contains 15 residues. CDR1 and CDR2 from the germline V gene are MNHNY and SVGAGI (reference sequence). In Seattle, patients joined the study during active infection and were tracked longitudinally.

Specimen: peripheral blood. This TCR came from a woman in her forties or fifties with COVID-19, enrolled during active disease. The chain carries TRBV6-6 and TRBJ1-2; D is perhaps TRBD1 (6 bases). The CDR3 DNA reads as TGTGCCAGCAGTTACTCCCAGGGGCCATTCCATGGCTACACCTTC. It specifies CASSYSQGPFHGYTF.